Each of the 22 T cell receptor beta chains below was sequenced from the same sample in a study of T cells in Graves' hyperthyroidism and ophthalmopathy. Using RNA transcripts as the source, TCR beta CDR3 regions were amplified. During a first-round RT-PCR of the TCR CDR3, the HTBI primer set was used. TCRdb reanalysed the multiplex PCR reads using MiXCR and keeps one entry per CDR3 protein. The sample lists more than 450,000 distinct CDR3 sequences, 13% to 15% seen once, with around 14% in the top ten. The sequencing input was blood. These receptors came from a woman in her thirties or forties with Graves' hyperthyroidism.

The sample holds a few counts of this clonotype. This sequence joins TRBV6-1 and TRBJ2-5, with D possibly being TRBD1 (6 bases). Germline assignment: CDR1 MNHNS and CDR2 SASEGT. CDR3 length: 15 residues. The V end lost 6 bases, the J end lost 1 base, and 15 bases lay between the germline ends. CDR3 protein: CASSQNRALQETQYF. CDR3 DNA sequence: TGTGCCAGCAGCCAGAACAGGGCCCTCCAAGAGACCCAGTACTTC.

This clonotype was detected a few times. V gene TRBV7-8 combines with J gene TRBJ1-5; TRBD1 might be the D (6 bases). The germline V gene has CDR1 SGHVS and CDR2 FQNEAQ. Deletions cut 0 bases from V and 0 bases from J, with 15 bases between. This CDR3 has 18 amino acids. The CDR3 DNA is TGTGCCAGCAGCTTAGCCACGGGGACACCATATAGCAATCAGCCCCAGCATTTT. It yields the protein CASSLATGTPYSNQPQHF.

The V call is TRBV19, the J call TRBJ2-1, with TRBD2 matching over 10 bases. Germline CDR1 and CDR2: LNHDA and SQIVND (reference sequence). The CDR3 has 17 amino acids. J was trimmed by 2 bases and V by 4 bases; bases with no gene match: 8. The CDR3 DNA follows: TGTGCCAGTAGTAGGCTAGCGGGAGTCCGGACCTACAATGAGCAGTTCTTC. It codes for CASSRLAGVRTYNEQFF.

The chain employs TRBV5-1 and TRBJ2-5; a weak D match, TRBD2 (5 bases). The CDR3 loop spans 16 amino acids. CDR1 and CDR2 (germline): SGHRS, YFSETQ. V dropped 4 bases and J dropped 2 bases, with 18 bases sitting between them. The CDR3 DNA sequence: TGCGCCAGCAGCGGAGAGACTCCCTCGGGGCAAGAGACCCAGTACTTC. Its protein is CASSGETPSGQETQYF.

There are many counts of this clonotype. The rearrangement links TRBV11-1 to TRBJ2-1; 10 bases align to TRBD2. There are 19 residues in the CDR3. CDR1 SGHAT and CDR2 FQDESV come from the germline V gene (reference sequence). Losses at the gene ends were 5 bases for V and 0 bases for J; bases not matched to a gene: 13. CDR3 in amino acids: CASSPTGALAGDSYNEQFF. The CDR3, as DNA: TGTGCCAGCAGCCCAACAGGGGCCCTAGCGGGGGACTCCTACAATGAGCAGTTCTTC.

Worth noting for this clonotype: The junction shows a germline mismatch at one end, possibly a read error. The genes are TRBV27 and TRBJ2-1, with a weak D call TRBD1 (6 bases). There are 13 residues in the CDR3. Germline V gene lookup returns CDR1 MNHEY and CDR2 SMNVEV (reference sequence). In DNA, the CDR3 is TGTACCAGCAGTTTGGGGGCCGTTAATGAGCAGTTCTTC. It is translated as CTSSLGAVNEQFF.

This clonotype was recorded many times. This chain joins TRBV11-2 and TRBJ2-4; 12 bases map to TRBD2. Germline V CDR1 and CDR2: SGHAT, FQNNGV. With 4 bases clipped from V and 0 bases from J, the junction kept 1 base outside the gene matches. The CDR3 spans 16 residues. CDR3 in amino acids: CASSSGLAGAKNIQYF. The CDR3 DNA sequence: TGTGCCAGCAGCTCGGGACTAGCGGGAGCCAAAAACATTCAGTACTTC.

This clonotype has just a few counts. The rearrangement joins TRBV6-1 to TRBJ2-2; 9 positions agree with TRBD1. There are 17 residues in the CDR3. V shed 7 bases and J 1 base; nucleotides not matched to a gene: 10. The V gene's germline CDR1 is MNHNS and CDR2 SASEGT. The DNA of the CDR3 is TGTGCCAGCAAAACGACCGGACAGGGGTTGAACACCGGGGAGCTGTTTTTT. Its protein product is CASKTTGQGLNTGELFF.

This clonotype was seen repeatedly, ten times or more. The CDR3 nucleotides are TGCAGTGCCAAGTCCGCCTCGGGGGTGGAGACCCAGTACTTC. Protein product: CSAKSASGVETQYF. V usage is TRBV20-1 and J usage is TRBJ2-5; D might be TRBD2 (6 bases). Germline V lookup: CDR1 DFQATT, CDR2 SNEGSKA (reference sequence). This CDR3 region has 14 residues. Trimming left V 6 bases short and J 5 bases short, with 19 bases between.

This clonotype showed up many times. The chain has TRBV15 and TRBJ2-7, with D possibly being TRBD1 (5 bases). V was shortened by 1 base and J by 7 bases, with 11 bases between the two germline ends. Germline assignment: CDR1 LNHNV and CDR2 YYDKDF (reference sequence). This CDR3 contains 13 residues. CDR3 sequence reads: CATSRAQGGEQYF. CDR3 in DNA: TGTGCCACCAGCAGAGCGCAGGGTGGGGAGCAGTACTTC.

The V gene is TRBV7-8, the J gene TRBJ2-1; 8 bases fit TRBD2. The length of the CDR3 is 14 residues. V was clipped by 5 bases and J by 3 bases; unmatched bases: 3. Germline loops: CDR1 SGHVS, CDR2 FQNEAQ. The chain's CDR3 is CASSSGSDYNEQFF. CDR3 in DNA: TGTGCCAGCAGCAGCGGGAGTGACTACAATGAGCAGTTCTTC.

This clonotype was picked up many times. CDR3 sequence reads: CASSDRASDEQYF. CDR3 nucleotide sequence: TGCGCCAGTAGTGACAGGGCTTCCGACGAGCAGTACTTC. This chain uses TRBV5-1 with TRBJ2-7, with TRBD1 matching over 7 bases. The CDR3 runs to 13 residues. The ends lost 8 bases at V and 5 bases at J; junction bases unmatched: 10. CDR1 SGHRS and CDR2 YFSETQ come from the germline V gene.

This clonotype has more than one count but fewer than ten. The rearrangement links TRBV5-1 to TRBJ1-1; TRBD1 is a possible D gene (5 bases). Germline CDR1 SGHRS, CDR2 YFSETQ. V lost 4 bases, J lost 6 bases, and 19 bases lay in between. The CDR3 extends over 15 amino acids. This chain's CDR3 is CASSPISSGAPEAFF. DNA of the CDR3: TGCGCCAGCAGCCCCATCTCGAGTGGGGCACCTGAAGCTTTCTTT.

This clonotype has at least ten counts. V gene TRBV20-1 combines with J gene TRBJ2-5; 12 positions match TRBD2. V shed 2 bases and J 3 bases; nucleotides not matched to a gene: 10. This CDR3 contains 17 residues. Per germline, CDR1 DFQATT and CDR2 SNEGSKA (reference sequence). CDR3 loop: CSARSLLAGGGEETQYF. The CDR3 coding sequence is TGCAGTGCTAGATCCCTACTAGCGGGAGGAGGAGAAGAGACCCAGTACTTC.

This clonotype was found a few times. Here the CDR3 reads CASRLAVAYEQYF. The CDR3 nucleotides read TGTGCCAGCAGACTAGCGGTAGCCTACGAGCAGTACTTC. The rearrangement uses TRBV6-1 and TRBJ2-7; TRBD2 matches at 8 bases. CDR1 and CDR2 from the germline V gene are MNHNS and SASEGT. The CDR3 totals 13 residues. V lost 6 bases, J lost 2 bases, and 3 bases stayed unmatched.

The V and J genes are TRBV6-1 and TRBJ2-1, with 7 bases fitting TRBD1. This CDR3 has 16 amino acids. CDR1 and CDR2 from the germline V gene are MNHNS and SASEGT. Unmatched junction bases numbered 15, after V lost 6 bases and J lost 7 bases. CDR3 DNA: TGTGCCAGCAGACGGAGACAGGGAATAGCGAATAATGAGCAGTTCTTC. Its protein product is CASRRRQGIANNEQFF.

The rearrangement links TRBV14 to TRBJ2-7, with 8 bases aligning to TRBD1. The CDR3 spans 14 residues. Germline lookup yields CDR1 SGHDN and CDR2 FVKESK. V shed 4 bases and J 5 bases; nucleotides not matched to a gene: 7. CDR3 sequence (DNA): TGTGCCAGCAGCCCCCGGACAGGGCGGCACGAGCAGTACTTC. Amino acid sequence: CASSPRTGRHEQYF.

The chain links TRBV28 to TRBJ1-4; maybe TRBD1 (5 bases). Trimming cost V 6 bases and J 10 bases, with 9 bases left between them. The CDR3 length is 11 residues. Germline assignment: CDR1 MDHEN and CDR2 SYDVKM. CDR3 bases: TGTGCCAGCAGGGGGGGGGGAAAACTGTTTTTT. Its translation: CASRGGGKLFF.

In this sample, this clonotype turned up many times. The rearrangement joins TRBV12-3 or TRBV12-4 to TRBJ2-1; 9 bases map to TRBD2. V was clipped by 6 bases and J by 8 bases; unmatched bases: 11. This CDR3 comprises 15 residues. The CDR3 protein is CASRPGTSRGHEQFF. The DNA of the CDR3 is TGTGCCAGCAGGCCCGGGACTAGCCGTGGTCATGAGCAGTTCTTC.

This clonotype has a handful of counts. The chain carries TRBV9 and TRBJ2-5; D is unresolved. CDR1 and CDR2 (germline): SGDLS, YYNGEE. V shed 0 bases and J shed 4 bases, with 7 bases lying between them. The CDR3 is 13 residues long. CDR3 nucleotides: TGTGCCAGCAGCGTAGCCACATCAGAGACCCAGTACTTC. Its protein product is CASSVATSETQYF.

This clonotype has ten or more counts. The J gene is TRBJ2-4, the V gene TRBV20-1, with a tentative D call TRBD2 (6 bases). The CDR3 is made up of 17 amino acids. V lost 3 bases and J lost 0, with 18 bases in between. CDR1 and CDR2 from the germline V gene are DFQATT and SNEGSKA (reference sequence). The CDR3 coding sequence is TGCAGTGCTAGTCCTTCTGGGGGGAAAATAGCCAAAAACATTCAGTACTTC. It yields the protein CSASPSGGKIAKNIQYF.

In its sample, this clonotype was seen a few times. The V and J genes are TRBV10-2 and TRBJ2-3; 7 bases are a match to TRBD2. This CDR3 is built from 15 residues. Trimming cost V 6 bases and J 4 bases; bases outside gene matches: 10. The germline V gene encodes CDR1 WSHSY and CDR2 SAAADI. The CDR3 reads CASRSSAGWADTQYF. The DNA of the CDR3 is TGCGCCAGCAGGTCTTCAGCGGGATGGGCAGATACGCAGTATTTT.